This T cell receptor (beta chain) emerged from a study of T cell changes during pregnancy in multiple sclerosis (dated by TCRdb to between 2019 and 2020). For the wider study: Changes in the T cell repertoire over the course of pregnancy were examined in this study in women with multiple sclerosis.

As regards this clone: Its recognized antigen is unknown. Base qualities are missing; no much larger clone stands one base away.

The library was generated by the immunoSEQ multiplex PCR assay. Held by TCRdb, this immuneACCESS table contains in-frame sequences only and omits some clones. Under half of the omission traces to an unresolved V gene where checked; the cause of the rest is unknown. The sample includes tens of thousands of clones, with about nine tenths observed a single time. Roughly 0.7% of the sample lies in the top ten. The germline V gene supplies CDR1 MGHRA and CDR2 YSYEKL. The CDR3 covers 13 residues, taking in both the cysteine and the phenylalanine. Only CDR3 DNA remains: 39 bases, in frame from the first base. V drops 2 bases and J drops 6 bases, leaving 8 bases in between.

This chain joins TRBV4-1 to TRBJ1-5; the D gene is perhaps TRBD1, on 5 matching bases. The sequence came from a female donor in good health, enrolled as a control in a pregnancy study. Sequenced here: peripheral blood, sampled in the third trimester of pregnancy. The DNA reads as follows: TGCGCCAGCAGCCAACAGGGCGGTCAGCCCCAGCATTTT. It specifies CASSQQGGQPQHF.